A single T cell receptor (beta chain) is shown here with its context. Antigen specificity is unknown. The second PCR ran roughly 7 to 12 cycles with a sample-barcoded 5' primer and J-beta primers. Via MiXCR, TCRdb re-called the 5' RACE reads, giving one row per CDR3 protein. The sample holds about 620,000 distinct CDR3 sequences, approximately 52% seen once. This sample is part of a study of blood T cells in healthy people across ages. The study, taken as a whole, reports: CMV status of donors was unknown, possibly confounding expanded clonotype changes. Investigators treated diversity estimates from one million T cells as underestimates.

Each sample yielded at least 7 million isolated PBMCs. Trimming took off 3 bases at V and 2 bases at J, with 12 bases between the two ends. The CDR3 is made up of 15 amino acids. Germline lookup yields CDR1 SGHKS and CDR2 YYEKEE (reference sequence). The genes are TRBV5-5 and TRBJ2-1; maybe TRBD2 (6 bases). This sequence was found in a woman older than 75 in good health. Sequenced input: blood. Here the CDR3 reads CASSSLAVTYNEQFF. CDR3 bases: TGTGCCAGCAGCTCCTTAGCGGTTACCTACAATGAGCAGTTCTTC.